Included here is one T cell receptor beta chain sequence, with context. The target antigen is unknown. PCR employed 60 Vbeta and 13 Jbeta primers. Generated by immunoSEQ multiplex PCR, the TCRdb table keeps only in-frame clones and is missing some. Of 70,000 to 90,000 clones in the sample, roughly 70% are singletons; the top ten hold just under 5%. The sample originates from a study of cytomegalovirus exposure and HLA in healthy donors. Findings of the study overall: The study designated roughly 160 TCR beta chains cytomegalovirus-associated.

Germline CDR1 is SGHAT and CDR2 is FQNNGV. The CDR3 runs 16 residues. Trimming removed 1 base at V and 4 bases at J, with 14 bases between. The source is a man in his 60s in good health and CMV-seropositive. Sequenced material: PBMCs. The genes are TRBV11-2 and TRBJ2-1; D is undetermined. CDR3 region: CASSLGAIMMYNEQFF. DNA of the CDR3: TGTGCCAGCAGCTTAGGAGCGATCATGATGTACAATGAGCAGTTCTTC.